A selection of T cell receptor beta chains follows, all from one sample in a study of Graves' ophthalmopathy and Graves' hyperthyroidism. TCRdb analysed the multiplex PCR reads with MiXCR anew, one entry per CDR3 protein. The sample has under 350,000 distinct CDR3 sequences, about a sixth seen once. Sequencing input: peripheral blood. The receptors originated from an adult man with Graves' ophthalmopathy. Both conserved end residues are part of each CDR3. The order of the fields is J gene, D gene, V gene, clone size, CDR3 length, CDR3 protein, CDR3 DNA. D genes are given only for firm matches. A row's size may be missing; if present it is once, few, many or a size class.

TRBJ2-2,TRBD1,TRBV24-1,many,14,CATSDRQGSGELFF,TGTGCCACCAGTGATCGACAGGGTTCCGGGGAGCTGTTTTTT
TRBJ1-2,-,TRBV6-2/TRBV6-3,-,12,CASSYSFPGYTF,TGTGCCAGCAGTTACTCGTTTCCCGGCTACACCTTC
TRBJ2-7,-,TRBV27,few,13,CASSWGVGYEQYF,TGTGCCAGCAGTTGGGGGGTAGGCTACGAGCAGTACTTC
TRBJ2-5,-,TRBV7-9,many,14,CASSTTGTQETQYF,TGTGCCAGCAGCACAACAGGTACCCAAGAGACCCAGTACTTC
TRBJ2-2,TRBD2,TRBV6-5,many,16,CASRFRLAGGVGELFF,TGTGCCAGCCGCTTTCGACTAGCGGGAGGAGTCGGGGAGCTGTTTTTT
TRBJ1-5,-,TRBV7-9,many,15,CASSLDTRGGQPQHF,TGTGCCAGCAGCTTAGATACGCGGGGGGGTCAGCCCCAGCATTTT
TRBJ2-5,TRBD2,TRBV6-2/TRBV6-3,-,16,CASSLGTSGRQETQYF,TGTGCCAGCAGTTTGGGGACTAGCGGGAGACAAGAGACCCAGTACTTC
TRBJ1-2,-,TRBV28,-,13,CASTGIANYGYTF,TGTGCCAGCACAGGCATAGCTAACTATGGCTACACCTTC
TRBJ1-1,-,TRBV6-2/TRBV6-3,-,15,CASSYRRGPNTEAFF,TGTGCCAGCAGTTACAGGAGGGGACCGAACACTGAAGCTTTCTTT
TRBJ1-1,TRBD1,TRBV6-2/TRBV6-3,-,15,CASRTGTGGWTEAFF,TGTGCCAGCAGAACTGGGACAGGGGGCTGGACTGAAGCTTTCTTT
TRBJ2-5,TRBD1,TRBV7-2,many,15,CASSWSGTVQETQYF,TGTGCCAGCAGCTGGTCAGGGACAGTCCAAGAGACCCAGTACTTC
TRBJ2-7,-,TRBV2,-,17,CASSEARGGSWSYEQYF,TGTGCCAGCAGTGAAGCGAGAGGAGGGAGCTGGTCCTACGAGCAGTACTTC
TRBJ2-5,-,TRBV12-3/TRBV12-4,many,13,CASSLSRSQTQYF,TGTGCCAGCAGTTTAAGCAGGTCCCAGACCCAGTACTTC
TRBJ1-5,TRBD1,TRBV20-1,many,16,CSAPTRQGASNQPQHF,TGCAGTGCGCCGACCCGACAGGGGGCGAGTAATCAGCCCCAGCATTTT
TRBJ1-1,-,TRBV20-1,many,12,CSASQGFTEAFF,TGCAGTGCTAGCCAGGGGTTCACTGAAGCTTTCTTT
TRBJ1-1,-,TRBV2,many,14,CASSGSREWAEAFF,TGTGCCAGCAGTGGGAGTAGGGAATGGGCTGAAGCTTTCTTT
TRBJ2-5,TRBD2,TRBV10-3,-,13,CAISMTSRETQYF,TGTGCCATCAGTATGACTAGCCGGGAGACCCAGTACTTC
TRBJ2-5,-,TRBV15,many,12,CATSDYKETQYF,TGTGCCACCAGCGATTACAAAGAGACCCAGTACTTC
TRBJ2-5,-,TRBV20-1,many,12,CSAALQQETQYF,TGCAGTGCCGCCCTACAGCAAGAGACCCAGTACTTC
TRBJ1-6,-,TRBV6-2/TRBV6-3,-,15,CASSYQGRGNSPLHF,TGTGCCAGCAGTTACCAGGGGAGGGGTAATTCACCCCTCCACTTT
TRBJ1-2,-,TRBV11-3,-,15,CASSLDGTDNYGYTF,TGTGCCAGCAGCTTAGACGGGACCGACAACTATGGCTACACCTTC
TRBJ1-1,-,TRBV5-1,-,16,CASSRGAETVNTEAFF,TGCGCCAGCAGCCGCGGGGCAGAGACAGTTAACACTGAAGCTTTCTTT
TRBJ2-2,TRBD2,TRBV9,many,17,CASSASTSGPNTGELFF,TGTGCCAGCAGCGCTTCGACTAGCGGACCGAACACCGGGGAGCTGTTTTTT
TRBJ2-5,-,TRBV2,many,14,CASSERSNQETQYF,TGTGCCAGCAGTGAACGATCCAACCAAGAGACCCAGTACTTC
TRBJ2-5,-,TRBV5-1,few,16,CASSLSSLGAEETQYF,TGCGCCAGCAGCCTGTCGAGTTTGGGGGCTGAAGAGACCCAGTACTTC
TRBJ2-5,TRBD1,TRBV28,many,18,CASRGNPSTGGSGETQYF,TGTGCCAGCAGGGGCAACCCGTCGACAGGGGGCTCGGGAGAGACCCAGTACTTC
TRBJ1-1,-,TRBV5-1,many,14,CASSFVQQGTEAFF,TGCGCCAGCAGCTTTGTACAGCAAGGCACTGAAGCTTTCTTT
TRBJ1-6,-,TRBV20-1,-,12,CSARDLGAPLHF,TGCAGTGCTAGAGATCTCGGGGCACCCCTCCACTTT
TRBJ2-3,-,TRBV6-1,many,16,CASSEGQYSSTDTQYF,TGTGCCAGCAGTGAAGGACAGTACTCTAGCACAGATACGCAGTATTTT
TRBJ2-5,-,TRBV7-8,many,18,CASRNRGGETGSGETQYF,TGTGCCAGCCGAAATAGGGGAGGCGAGACAGGGTCGGGAGAGACCCAGTACTTC
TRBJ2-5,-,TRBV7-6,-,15,CASSFRTDLQETQYF,TGTGCCAGCAGTTTCCGGACGGACCTCCAAGAGACCCAGTACTTC
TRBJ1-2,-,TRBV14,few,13,CASSQELGYGYTF,TGTGCCAGCAGCCAAGAATTGGGCTATGGCTACACCTTC
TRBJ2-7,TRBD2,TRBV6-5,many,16,CASSYWTSGSQYEQYF,TGTGCCAGCAGTTACTGGACTAGCGGGAGTCAGTACGAGCAGTACTTC
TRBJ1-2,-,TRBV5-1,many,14,CASSPEGGIRGYTF,TGCGCCAGCAGCCCGGAGGGGGGGATCCGTGGCTACACCTTC
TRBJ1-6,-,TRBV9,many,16,CASSVQGEPYNSPLHF,TGTGCCAGCAGCGTACAGGGTGAGCCCTATAATTCACCCCTCCACTTT
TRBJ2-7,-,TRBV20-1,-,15,CSASRSGGKSYEQYF,TGCAGTGCTAGTCGTTCGGGTGGCAAATCCTACGAGCAGTACTTC
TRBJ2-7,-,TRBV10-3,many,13,CATSRDSPYEQYF,TGTGCCACCAGTAGAGACAGTCCCTACGAGCAGTACTTC
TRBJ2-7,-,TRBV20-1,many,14,CSARLPTPLYEQYF,TGCAGTGCTAGATTGCCCACCCCGTTGTACGAGCAGTACTTC
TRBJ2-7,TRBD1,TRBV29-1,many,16,CSVRTGTGGTSYEQYF,TGCAGCGTTCGAACCGGGACAGGGGGCACCTCCTACGAGCAGTACTTC
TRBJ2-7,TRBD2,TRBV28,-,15,CASQNLEAGPYEQYF,TGTGCCAGCCAGAACCTCGAAGCGGGACCCTACGAGCAGTACTTC
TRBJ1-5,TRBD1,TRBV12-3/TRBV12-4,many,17,CASSPGQALGVNQPQHF,TGTGCCAGCAGTCCCGGACAGGCCCTGGGGGTCAATCAGCCCCAGCATTTT
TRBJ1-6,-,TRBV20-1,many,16,CSARWDRLNYNSPLHF,TGCAGTGCCCGATGGGACCGTCTAAATTATAATTCACCCCTCCACTTT